This T cell receptor beta chain came from a study of technical replicates of blood from a few donors. V lost 0 bases and J 6 bases, leaving 16 bases between the germline ends. Per the germline V gene, CDR1 is SGHNT and CDR2 is YYREEE (reference sequence). This CDR3 spans 15 amino acids. Here immunoSEQ multiplex PCR was the method, and the copy in TCRdb shows in-frame clones only, minus some. The data contain about 59,000 clones, around 93% of them singletons. The gene calls are TRBV5-4 and TRBJ2-7; D is possibly TRBD2 (6 bases). The sample comprised PBMCs. This receptor was taken from a human donor in good health. Some clones in this sample may be carry-over from other donors' samples. The CDR3 DNA is TGTGCCAGCAGCTTGGACGGGGGAGCTCCTCCCGAGCAGTACTTC. It is translated as CASSLDGGAPPEQYF. Supplemented by reference TRBV5-4 and TRBJ2-7, the full variable domain reads ETGVTQSPTHLIKTRGQQVTLRCSSQSGHNTVSWYQQALGQGPQFIFQYYREEENGRGNFPPRFSGLQFPNYSSELNVNALELDDSALYLCASSLDGGAPPEQYFGPGTRLTVT.